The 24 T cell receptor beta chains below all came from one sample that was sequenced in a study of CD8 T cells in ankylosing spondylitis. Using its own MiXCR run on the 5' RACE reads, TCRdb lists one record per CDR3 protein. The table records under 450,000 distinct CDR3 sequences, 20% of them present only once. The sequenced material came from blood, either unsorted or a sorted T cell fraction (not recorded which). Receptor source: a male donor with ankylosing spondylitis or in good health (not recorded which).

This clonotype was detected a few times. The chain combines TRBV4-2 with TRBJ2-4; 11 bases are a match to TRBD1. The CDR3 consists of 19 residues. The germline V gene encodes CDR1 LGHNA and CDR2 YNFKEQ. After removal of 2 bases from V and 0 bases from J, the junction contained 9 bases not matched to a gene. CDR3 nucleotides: TGTGCCAGCAGCCAACTGGACAGGGGGCCCTACCAAGCCAAAAACATTCAGTACTTC. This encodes CASSQLDRGPYQAKNIQYF.

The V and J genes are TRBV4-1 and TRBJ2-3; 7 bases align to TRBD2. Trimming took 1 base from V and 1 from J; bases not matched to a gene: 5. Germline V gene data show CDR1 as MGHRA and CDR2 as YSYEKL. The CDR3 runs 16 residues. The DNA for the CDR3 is TGCGCCAGCAGCCAAGGTCGGGGGGTGGGCACAGATACGCAGTATTTT. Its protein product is CASSQGRGVGTDTQYF.

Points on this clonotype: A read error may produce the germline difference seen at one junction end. CDR3 loop: CAGRPLEVETQYF. Written as DNA, the CDR3 is TGTGCCGGCAGGCCACTCGAAGTTGAGACCCAGTACTTC. The chain combines TRBV6-1 with TRBJ2-5; D gene unclear. The CDR3 is 13 residues long. Germline CDR1 is MNHNS and CDR2 is SASEGT.

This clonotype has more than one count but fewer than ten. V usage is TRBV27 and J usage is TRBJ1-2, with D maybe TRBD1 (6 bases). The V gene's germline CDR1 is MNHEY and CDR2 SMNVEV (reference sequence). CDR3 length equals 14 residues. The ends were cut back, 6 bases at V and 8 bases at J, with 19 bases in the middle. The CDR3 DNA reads TGTGCCAGCAGCACAAATTACAGGGTCTCGGGCTACACCTTC. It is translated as CASSTNYRVSGYTF.

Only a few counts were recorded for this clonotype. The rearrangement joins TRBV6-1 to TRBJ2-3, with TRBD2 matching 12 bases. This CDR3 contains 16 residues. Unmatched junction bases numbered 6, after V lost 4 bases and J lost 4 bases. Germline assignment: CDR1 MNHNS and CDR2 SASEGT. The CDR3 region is CASSATTSGGADTQYF. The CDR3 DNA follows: TGTGCCAGCAGTGCGACGACTAGCGGGGGCGCAGATACGCAGTATTTT.

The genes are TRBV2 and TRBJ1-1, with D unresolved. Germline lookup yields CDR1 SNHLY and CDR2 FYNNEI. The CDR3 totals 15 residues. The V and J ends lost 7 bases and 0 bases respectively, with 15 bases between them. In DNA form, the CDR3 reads TGTGCCAGCACCCCCATGGAACAGTTGAACACTGAAGCTTTCTTT. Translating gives CASTPMEQLNTEAFF.

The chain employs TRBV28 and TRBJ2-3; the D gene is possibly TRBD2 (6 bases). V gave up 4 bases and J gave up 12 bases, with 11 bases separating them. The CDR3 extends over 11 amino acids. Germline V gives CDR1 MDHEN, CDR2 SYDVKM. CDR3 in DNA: TGTGCCAGCAGTTACCGGGACTTCCAGTATTTT. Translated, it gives CASSYRDFQYF.

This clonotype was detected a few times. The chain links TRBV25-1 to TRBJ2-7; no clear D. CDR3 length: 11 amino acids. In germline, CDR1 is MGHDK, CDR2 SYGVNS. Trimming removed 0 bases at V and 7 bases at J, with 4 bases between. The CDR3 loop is CASSEYGEQYF. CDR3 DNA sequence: TGTGCCAGCAGTGAATATGGGGAGCAGTACTTC.

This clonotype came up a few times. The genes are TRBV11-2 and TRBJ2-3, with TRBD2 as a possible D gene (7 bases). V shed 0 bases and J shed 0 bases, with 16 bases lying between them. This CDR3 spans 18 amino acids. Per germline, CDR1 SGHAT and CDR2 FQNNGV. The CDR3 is CASSLDHRGAPSTDTQYF. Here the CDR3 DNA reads TGTGCCAGCAGCTTAGATCACCGGGGGGCTCCTAGCACAGATACGCAGTATTTT.

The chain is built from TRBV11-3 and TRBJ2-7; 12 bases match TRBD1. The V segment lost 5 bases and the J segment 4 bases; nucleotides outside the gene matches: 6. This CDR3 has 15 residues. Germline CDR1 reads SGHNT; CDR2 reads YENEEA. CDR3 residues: CASSTGTGGFYEQYF. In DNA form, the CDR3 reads TGTGCCAGCAGCACCGGGACAGGGGGCTTTTACGAGCAGTACTTC.

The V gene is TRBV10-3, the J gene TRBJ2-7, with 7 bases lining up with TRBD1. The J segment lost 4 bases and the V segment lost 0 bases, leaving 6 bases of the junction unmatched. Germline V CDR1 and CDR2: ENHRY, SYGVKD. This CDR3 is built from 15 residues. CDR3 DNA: TGTGCCATCAGTGAGTCGACGGGGACAGAATACGAGCAGTACTTC. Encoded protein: CAISESTGTEYEQYF.

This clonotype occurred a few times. The CDR3 sequence: CASSWGGATYEQYF. The CDR3 coding sequence is TGCGCCAGCAGCTGGGGTGGGGCCACCTACGAGCAGTACTTC. The J gene is TRBJ2-7, the V gene TRBV5-1; maybe TRBD1 (5 bases). Germline V gives CDR1 SGHRS, CDR2 YFSETQ. V was cut by 3 bases and J by 2 bases, with 12 bases left in between. This CDR3 region has 14 residues. The entire variable domain, with the rest obtained from reference TRBV5-1 and TRBJ2-7, is as follows: KAGVTQTPRYLIKTRGQQVTLSCSPISGHRSVSWYQQTPGQGLQFLFEYFSETQRNKGNFPGRFSGRQFSNSRSEMNVSTLELGDSALYLCASSWGGATYEQYFGPGTRLTVT.

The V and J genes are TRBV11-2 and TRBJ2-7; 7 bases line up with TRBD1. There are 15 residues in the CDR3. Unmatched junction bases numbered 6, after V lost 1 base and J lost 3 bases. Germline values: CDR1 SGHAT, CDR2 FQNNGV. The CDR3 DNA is TGTGCCAGCAGCTTAGGGGACAGACAGCTCTACGAGCAGTACTTC. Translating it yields CASSLGDRQLYEQYF.

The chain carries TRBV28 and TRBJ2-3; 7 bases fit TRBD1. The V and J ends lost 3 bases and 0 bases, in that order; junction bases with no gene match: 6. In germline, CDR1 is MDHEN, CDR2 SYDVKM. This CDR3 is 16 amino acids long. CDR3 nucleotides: TGTGCCAGCAGTTTGCCCGGGACAGCTAGCACAGATACGCAGTATTTT. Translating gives CASSLPGTASTDTQYF.

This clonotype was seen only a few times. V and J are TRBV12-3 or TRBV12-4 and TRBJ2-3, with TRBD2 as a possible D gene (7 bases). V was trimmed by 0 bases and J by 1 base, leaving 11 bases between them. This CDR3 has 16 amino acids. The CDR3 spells CASSLAGRGRTDTQYF. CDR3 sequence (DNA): TGTGCCAGCAGTTTAGCTGGGCGGGGGCGCACAGATACGCAGTATTTT.

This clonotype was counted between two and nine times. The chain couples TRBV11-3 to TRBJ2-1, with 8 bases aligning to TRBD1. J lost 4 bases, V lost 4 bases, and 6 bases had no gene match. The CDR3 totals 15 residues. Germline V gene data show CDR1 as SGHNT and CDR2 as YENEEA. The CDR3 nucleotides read TGTGCCAGCAGCTCTGCGGGACAGGATTACAATGAGCAGTTCTTC. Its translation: CASSSAGQDYNEQFF.

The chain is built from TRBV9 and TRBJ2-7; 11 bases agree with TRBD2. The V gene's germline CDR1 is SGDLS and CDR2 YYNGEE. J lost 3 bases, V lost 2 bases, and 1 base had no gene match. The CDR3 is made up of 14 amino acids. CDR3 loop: CASSVGTSGYEQYF. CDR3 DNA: TGTGCCAGCAGCGTCGGGACTAGCGGCTACGAGCAGTACTTC.

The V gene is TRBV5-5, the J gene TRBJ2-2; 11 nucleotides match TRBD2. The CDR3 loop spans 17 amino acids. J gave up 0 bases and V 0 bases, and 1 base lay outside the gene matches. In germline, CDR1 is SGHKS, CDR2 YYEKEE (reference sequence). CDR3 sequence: CASSLGLAGSNTGELFF. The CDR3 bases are TGTGCCAGCAGCTTGGGACTAGCGGGGTCGAACACCGGGGAGCTGTTTTTT.

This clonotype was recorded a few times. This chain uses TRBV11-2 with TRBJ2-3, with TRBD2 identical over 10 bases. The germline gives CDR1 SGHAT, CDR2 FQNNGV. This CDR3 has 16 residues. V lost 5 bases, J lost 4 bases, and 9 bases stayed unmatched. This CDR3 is CASSPVVGTSADTQYF. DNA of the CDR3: TGTGCCAGCAGCCCAGTCGTGGGGACTAGCGCAGATACGCAGTATTTT.

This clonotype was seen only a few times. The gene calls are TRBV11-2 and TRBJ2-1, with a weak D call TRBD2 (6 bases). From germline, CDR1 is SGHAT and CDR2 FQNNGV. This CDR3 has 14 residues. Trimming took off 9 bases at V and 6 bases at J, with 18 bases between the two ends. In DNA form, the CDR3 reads TGTGCCAGTAAGCTAGGCGGGGTTCTCAATGAGCAGTTCTTC. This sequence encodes CASKLGGVLNEQFF. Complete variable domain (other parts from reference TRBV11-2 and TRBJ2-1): EAGVAQSPRYKIIEKRQSVAFWCNPISGHATLYWYQQILGQGPKLLIQFQNNGVVDDSQLPKDRFSAERLKGVDSTLKIQPAKLEDSAVYLCASKLGGVLNEQFFGPGTRLTVL.

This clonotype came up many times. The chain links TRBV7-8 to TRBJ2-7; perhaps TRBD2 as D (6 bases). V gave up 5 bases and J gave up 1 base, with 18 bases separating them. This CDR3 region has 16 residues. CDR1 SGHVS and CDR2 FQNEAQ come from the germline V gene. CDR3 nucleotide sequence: TGTGCCAGCAGCCCGATCGGGGGACTCCTGTCCTACGAGCAGTACTTC. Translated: CASSPIGGLLSYEQYF.

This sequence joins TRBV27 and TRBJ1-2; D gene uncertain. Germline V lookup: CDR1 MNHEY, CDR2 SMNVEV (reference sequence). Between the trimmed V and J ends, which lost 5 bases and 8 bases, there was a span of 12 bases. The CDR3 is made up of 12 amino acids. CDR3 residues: CASSISEVGYTF. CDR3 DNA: TGTGCCAGCAGTATCTCAGAGGTGGGCTACACCTTC.

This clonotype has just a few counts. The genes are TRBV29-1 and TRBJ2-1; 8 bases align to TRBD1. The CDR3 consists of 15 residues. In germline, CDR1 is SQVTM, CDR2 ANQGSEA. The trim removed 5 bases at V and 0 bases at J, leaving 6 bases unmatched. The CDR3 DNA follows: TGCAGCGTTACAACAGGGGGGAGCTCCTACAATGAGCAGTTCTTC. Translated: CSVTTGGSSYNEQFF.

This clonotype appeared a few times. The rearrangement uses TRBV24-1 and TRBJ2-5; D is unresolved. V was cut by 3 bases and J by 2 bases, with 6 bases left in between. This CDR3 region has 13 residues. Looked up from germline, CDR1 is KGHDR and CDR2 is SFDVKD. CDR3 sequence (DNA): TGTGCCACCAGTGATATCAGGCAAGAGACCCAGTACTTC. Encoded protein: CATSDIRQETQYF.